The text below deals with one TCR beta chain. This record belongs to a study of control samples from healthy donors and cancer patients. The data were produced by immunoSEQ multiplex PCR, yet TCRdb's version contains in-frame clones alone and is incomplete. The top ten hold around 3.5% of the sample, which has over 100,000 clones, around 89% seen once. Per germline, CDR1 LNHDA and CDR2 SQIVND (reference sequence). Trimming removed 3 bases from V and 9 bases from J, with 18 bases in between. The CDR3 length is 15 residues. The TCR was taken from a man aged 35 to 55 in good health. V and J are TRBV19 and TRBJ2-4; TRBD2 is a possible D gene (5 bases). Sequencing was done on a sample of blood. The CDR3 DNA sequence: TGTGCCAGTAGTATTCGGGATCACCCGTCAAGCATTCAGTACTTC. Translation gives CASSIRDHPSSIQYF.